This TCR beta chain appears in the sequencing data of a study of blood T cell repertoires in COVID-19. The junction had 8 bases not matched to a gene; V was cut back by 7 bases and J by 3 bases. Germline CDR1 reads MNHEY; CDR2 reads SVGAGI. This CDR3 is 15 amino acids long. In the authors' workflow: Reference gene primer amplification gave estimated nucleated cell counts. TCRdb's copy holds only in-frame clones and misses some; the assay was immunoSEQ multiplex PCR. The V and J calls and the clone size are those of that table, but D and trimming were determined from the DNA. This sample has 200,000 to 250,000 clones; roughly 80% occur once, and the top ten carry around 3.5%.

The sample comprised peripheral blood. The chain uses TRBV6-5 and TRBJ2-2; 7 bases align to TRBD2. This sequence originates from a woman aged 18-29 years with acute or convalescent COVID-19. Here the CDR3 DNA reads TGTGCCAGCAAAAGGACGGGGGGAGACACCGGGGAGCTGTTTTTT. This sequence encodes CASKRTGGDTGELFF.